This T cell receptor beta chain comes out of a study of T-cell reconstitution after alpha-beta-depleted transplantation in children. From germline, CDR1 is DFQATT and CDR2 SNEGSKA (reference sequence). Trimming at V came to 1 base and at J to 3 bases, leaving 0 bases not matched to a gene. The CDR3 runs to 12 residues. As it was prepared, the TCRbeta library received unique molecular identifiers. TCRdb itself ran the PCR reads through MiXCR, one entry per CDR3 protein. The data hold 80,000 to 100,000 distinct CDR3 sequences, with more than 20% observed a single time. The chain uses TRBV20-1 and TRBJ2-7; TRBD1 agrees at 7 bases. This receptor was identified in a boy aged 2 to 10 with acute lymphoblastic leukemia, due to receive a stem cell transplant. This material consisted of PBMCs, taken before TCRalphabeta/CD19-depleted stem cell transplant. This chain's CDR3 is CSARGQGYEQYF. CDR3 DNA sequence: TGCAGTGCTAGAGGACAGGGCTACGAGCAGTACTTC.